Shown below are 14 T cell receptor beta chains from a single sample sequenced in a study of blood T cell repertoires in COVID-19. Sequenced by immunoSEQ multiplex PCR; TCRdb stores in-frame clones only, minus some. This table has 130,000 to 150,000 clones, approximately 80% appearing once. Sequencing was done on a sample of peripheral blood. The receptors shown here come from a woman of 80 years or more with acute or convalescent COVID-19.

This chain uses TRBV2 with TRBJ1-1; D not certain. This CDR3 spans 13 amino acids. Germline assignment: CDR1 SNHLY and CDR2 FYNNEI. V was shortened by 1 base and J by 5 bases, with 8 bases between the two germline ends. Here the CDR3 DNA reads TGTGCCAGCAGTGAAGTACAGTTGACTGAAGCTTTCTTT. Its protein product is CASSEVQLTEAFF.

The chain couples TRBV6-6 to TRBJ1-1; 8 bases fit TRBD1. The CDR3 is 16 residues long. Trimming cost V 4 bases and J 1 base; bases outside gene matches: 8. Germline V gene data show CDR1 as MNHNY and CDR2 as SVGAGI (reference sequence). The CDR3 DNA reads as TGTGCCAGCAGTTTTGGACAGGGAGGGGAGAACACTGAAGCTTTCTTT. Its translation: CASSFGQGGENTEAFF.

V is TRBV18 and J is TRBJ1-5, with 7 positions matching TRBD1. The ends lost 3 bases at V and 2 bases at J; junction bases unmatched: 4. The length of the CDR3 is 15 residues. Germline V gene data show CDR1 as KGHSH and CDR2 as LQKENI. CDR3 nucleotide sequence: TGTGCCAGCTCACCCTATCAGGGGGGCAATCAGCCCCAGCATTTT. This codes for CASSPYQGGNQPQHF.

The CDR3: CATVNLTNYGYTF. In DNA form, the CDR3 reads TGTGCCACCGTTAACCTCACAAACTATGGCTACACCTTC. V gene TRBV10-3 combines with J gene TRBJ1-2, with D unresolved. The CDR3 runs to 13 residues. Trimming pared 10 bases from V and 2 bases from J, leaving 14 bases between. Germline lookup yields CDR1 ENHRY and CDR2 SYGVKD.

J is TRBJ1-3 and V is TRBV27; 9 bases fit TRBD1. Germline lookup yields CDR1 MNHEY and CDR2 SMNVEV (reference sequence). The CDR3 has 17 residues. V was clipped by 5 bases and J by 1 base; unmatched bases: 9. CDR3 loop: CASSTMGQGISGNTIYF. Written as DNA, the CDR3 is TGTGCCAGCAGTACTATGGGACAGGGTATATCTGGAAACACCATATATTTT.

The chain is built from TRBV2 and TRBJ2-7, with 7 nucleotides matching TRBD1. Germline-derived CDR1 and CDR2 are SNHLY and FYNNEI. Losses at the gene ends were 6 bases for V and 1 base for J; bases not matched to a gene: 12. This CDR3 contains 16 residues. The CDR3, as DNA: TGTGCCAGCAGAGATAAATCACAGGGGAGATCCTACGAGCAGTACTTC. Translation gives CASRDKSQGRSYEQYF.

This clone was seen a few times. The chain employs TRBV30 and TRBJ1-4, with unresolved D. Looked up from germline, CDR1 is GTSNPN and CDR2 is SVGIG (reference sequence). The CDR3 has 13 amino acids. V lost 7 bases, J lost 0 bases, and 9 bases lay in between. The CDR3 bases are TGTGCCTTGGAACAGTCAACTAATGAAAAACTGTTTTTT. Translation: CALEQSTNEKLFF.

The CDR3 DNA follows: TGTGCCAGCAGCTCCCCCGACAGGGGCGTGAACACTGAAGCTTTCTTT. This translates into CASSSPDRGVNTEAFF. The V gene is TRBV5-6, the J gene TRBJ1-1; 8 nucleotides match TRBD1. Germline loops: CDR1 SGHDT, CDR2 YYEEEE. CDR3 length equals 16 residues. J lost 0 bases, V lost 3 bases, and 7 bases had no gene match.

CDR3 residues: CASSPRSRGYSNQPQHF. The CDR3 nucleotides read TGTGCCAGCAGCCCCCGGTCCAGGGGTTATAGCAATCAGCCCCAGCATTTT. This chain links TRBV7-2 with TRBJ1-5; TRBD1 might be the D (6 bases). Trimming took 5 bases from V and 0 from J, leaving 17 bases between them. The CDR3 spans 17 residues. Germline V gene lookup returns CDR1 SGHTA and CDR2 FQGNSA.

V is TRBV18 and J is TRBJ2-7; 11 bases map to TRBD1. The CDR3 extends over 14 amino acids. Germline assignment: CDR1 KGHSH and CDR2 LQKENI. J lost 5 bases, V lost 3 bases, and 3 bases had no gene match. CDR3 region: CASSPGQGANEQYF. CDR3 sequence (DNA): TGTGCCAGCTCACCCGGACAGGGGGCCAACGAGCAGTACTTC.

Notes on this clone: This same CDR3 is encoded by further DNA sequences in the sample. The chain combines TRBV4-1 with TRBJ1-1; D gene ambiguous. Per germline, CDR1 MGHRA and CDR2 YSYEKL. This CDR3 region has 14 residues. Trimming shortened V by 1 base and J by 0 bases, and 6 bases separated the two germline ends. The CDR3 bases are TGCGCCAGCAGCCAAGCCCCCATGAACACTGAAGCTTTCTTT. Its translation: CASSQAPMNTEAFF.

The rearrangement joins TRBV4-2 to TRBJ2-1; TRBD2 agrees at 7 bases. V lost 0 bases to trimming and J lost 7 bases; unmatched junction nucleotides: 6. CDR3 size: 15 residues. CDR1 LGHNA and CDR2 YNFKEQ come from the germline V gene. CDR3 bases: TGTGCCAGCAGCCAAGATGCAATGCGGGGGAATGAGCAGTTCTTC. It translates to CASSQDAMRGNEQFF.

This clone showed up just a few times. The chain combines TRBV2 with TRBJ2-5, with TRBD2 matching 14 bases. J gave up 5 bases and V 5 bases, and 13 bases lay outside the gene matches. CDR3 length: 18 amino acids. Germline V gives CDR1 SNHLY, CDR2 FYNNEI. CDR3 in DNA: TGTGCCAGCAGTTCGACAGGGAGGACTAGCGGGGGGTTGGAGACCCAGTACTTC. Protein: CASSSTGRTSGGLETQYF.

The genes are TRBV29-1 and TRBJ1-1; 7 positions match TRBD1. The CDR3 is 13 residues long. The V gene's germline CDR1 is SQVTM and CDR2 ANQGSEA. Germline trimming cut 7 bases from V and 1 base from J; bases unmatched to any gene: 6. The CDR3 spells CSAIGTANTEAFF. For the CDR3, the DNA is TGCAGCGCTATAGGGACAGCGAACACTGAAGCTTTCTTT.